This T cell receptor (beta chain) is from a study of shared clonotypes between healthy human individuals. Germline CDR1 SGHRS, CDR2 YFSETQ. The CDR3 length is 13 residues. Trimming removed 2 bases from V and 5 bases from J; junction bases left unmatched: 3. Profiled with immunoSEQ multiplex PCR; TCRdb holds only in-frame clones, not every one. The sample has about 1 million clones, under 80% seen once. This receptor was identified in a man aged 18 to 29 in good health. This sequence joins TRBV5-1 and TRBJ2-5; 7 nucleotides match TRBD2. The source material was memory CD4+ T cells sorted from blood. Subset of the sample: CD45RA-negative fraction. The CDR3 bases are TGCGCCAGCAGCTTAGGGGAGGGTGAGACCCAGTACTTC. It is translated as CASSLGEGETQYF.